The rows below give T cell receptor beta chains drawn from one sample of a study of shared clonotypes between healthy human individuals. The method was immunoSEQ multiplex PCR; TCRdb's version includes in-frame clones alone and lacks a portion of them. The sample records around 580,000 clones, 95% to 98% being singletons. The source material was naive CD8+ T cells sorted from blood. The receptors stem from a man under 40 in good health. Each CDR3 is given with its conserved first and last residue. The D gene is left open where the match is weak. Only part of the rows carry a size: once, few, many, or a class if the clone is expanded.

d_call: .; j_call: TRBJ1-1; clone_size: .; v_call: TRBV19; cdr3_aa: CASSHEAVTEAFF; cdr3_nt: TGTGCCAGTAGTCACGAGGCAGTCACTGAAGCTTTCTTT
d_call: .; j_call: TRBJ1-2; clone_size: .; v_call: TRBV10-2; cdr3_aa: CASSDSWGYGYTF; cdr3_nt: TGCGCCAGCAGTGATAGCTGGGGCTATGGCTACACCTTC
d_call: .; j_call: TRBJ1-5; clone_size: .; v_call: TRBV6-1; cdr3_aa: CASSDWQGSNQPQHF; cdr3_nt: TGTGCCAGCAGTGATTGGCAGGGCAGCAATCAGCCCCAGCATTTT
d_call: .; j_call: TRBJ1-2; clone_size: .; v_call: TRBV10-3; cdr3_aa: CAISRDNYGYTF; cdr3_nt: TGTGCCATCAGTAGGGATAACTATGGCTACACCTTC
d_call: .; j_call: TRBJ2-1; clone_size: .; v_call: TRBV7-6; cdr3_aa: CASRLGGEQFF; cdr3_nt: TGTGCCAGCCGCCTCGGGGGTGAGCAGTTCTTC
d_call: .; j_call: TRBJ2-2; clone_size: .; v_call: TRBV9; cdr3_aa: CASSDRGGSATGELFF; cdr3_nt: TGTGCCAGCAGCGACAGGGGAGGATCCGCCACCGGGGAGCTGTTTTTT
d_call: TRBD1; j_call: TRBJ2-7; clone_size: .; v_call: TRBV7-6; cdr3_aa: CASSFGTGTYEQYF; cdr3_nt: TGTGCCAGCAGCTTCGGGACAGGGACCTACGAGCAGTACTTC
d_call: .; j_call: TRBJ2-3; clone_size: .; v_call: TRBV27; cdr3_aa: CASSFLENTDTQYF; cdr3_nt: TGTGCCAGCAGTTTTCTGGAGAACACAGATACGCAGTATTTT
d_call: .; j_call: TRBJ2-7; clone_size: .; v_call: TRBV4-1; cdr3_aa: CASSPTDLSSEQYF; cdr3_nt: TGCGCCAGCAGCCCAACAGACTTATCATCCGAGCAGTACTTC
d_call: TRBD2; j_call: TRBJ2-3; clone_size: .; v_call: TRBV9; cdr3_aa: CASSAYGREADTQYF; cdr3_nt: TGTGCCAGCAGCGCGTACGGGCGGGAGGCAGATACGCAGTATTTT
d_call: TRBD1; j_call: TRBJ1-5; clone_size: few; v_call: TRBV10-3; cdr3_aa: CAISSQGAGQPQHF; cdr3_nt: TGTGCCATCAGTAGTCAGGGGGCGGGGCAGCCCCAGCATTTT
d_call: TRBD2; j_call: TRBJ2-7; clone_size: .; v_call: TRBV27; cdr3_aa: CASSLSLGTSTYEQYF; cdr3_nt: TGTGCCAGCAGTTTATCCCTCGGGACTAGCACCTACGAGCAGTACTTC